This TCR beta chain was captured by sequencing in a study of cytomegalovirus exposure and HLA in healthy donors. Findings and caveats of the study: High specificity and sensitivity for cytomegalovirus status were reported for the classifier.

A multiplex PCR was run with 60 Vbeta primers and 13 Jbeta primers. TCRdb's table, derived via immunoSEQ multiplex PCR, lists solely in-frame clones and lacks some. This repertoire shows approximately 110,000 clones, approximately 70% found once; its top ten account for approximately 4.3%. With 5 bases clipped from V and 12 bases from J, the junction kept 17 bases outside the gene matches. The length of the CDR3 is 14 residues. Germline-derived CDR1 and CDR2 are SGHDT and YYEEEE. With respect to this clone: Its specificity is not known.

Specimen: PBMCs. The chain has TRBV5-6 and TRBJ2-7; 7 bases are a match to TRBD1. The TCR comes from a man aged 60 to 75 in good health and CMV-seropositive. CDR3 nucleotides: TGTGCCAGCAGTCTCAGACAGGGAGCCCAACGGTGGTACTTC. Amino acid sequence: CASSLRQGAQRWYF.